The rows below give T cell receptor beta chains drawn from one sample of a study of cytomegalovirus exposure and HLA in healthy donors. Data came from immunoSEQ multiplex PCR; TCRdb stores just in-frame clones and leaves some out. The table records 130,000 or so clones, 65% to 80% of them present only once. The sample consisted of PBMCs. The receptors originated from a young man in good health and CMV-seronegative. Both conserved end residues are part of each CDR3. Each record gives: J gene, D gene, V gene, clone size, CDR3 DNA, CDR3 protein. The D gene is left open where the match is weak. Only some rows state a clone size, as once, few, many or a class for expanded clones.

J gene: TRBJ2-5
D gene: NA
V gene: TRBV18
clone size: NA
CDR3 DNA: TGTGCCAGCTTGGGCCAGGAGACCCAGTACTTC
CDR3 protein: CASLGQETQYF

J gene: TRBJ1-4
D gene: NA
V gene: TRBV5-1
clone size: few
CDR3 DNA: TGCGCCAGCAGCCCCAGACAGGTTACTAATGAAAAACTGTTTTTT
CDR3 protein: CASSPRQVTNEKLFF

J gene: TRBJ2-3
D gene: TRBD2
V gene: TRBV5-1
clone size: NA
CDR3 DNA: TGCGCCAGCAGTATTCCGACTAGCGGGAGATTAGATACGCAGTATTTT
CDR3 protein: CASSIPTSGRLDTQYF

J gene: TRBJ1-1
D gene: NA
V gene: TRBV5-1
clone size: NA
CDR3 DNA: TGCGCCAGCAGCTCCTCATCCGACAGGAACACTGAAGCTTTCTTT
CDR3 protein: CASSSSSDRNTEAFF

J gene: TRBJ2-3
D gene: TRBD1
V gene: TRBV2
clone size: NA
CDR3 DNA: TGTGCCAGCAGTTACTGGACAGGCAGCACAGATACGCAGTATTTT
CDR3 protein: CASSYWTGSTDTQYF

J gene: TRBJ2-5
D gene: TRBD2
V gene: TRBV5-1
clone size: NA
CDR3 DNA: TGCGCCAGCAGCTTGTTAAACTTGGGACTAGCGGGAGGGGCCCAAGAGACCCAGTACTTC
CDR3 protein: CASSLLNLGLAGGAQETQYF

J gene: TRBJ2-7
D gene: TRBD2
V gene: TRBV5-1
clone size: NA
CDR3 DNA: TGCGCCAGCAGCGATACTAGCGGGGGCGGCGAGCAGTACTTC
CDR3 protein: CASSDTSGGGEQYF

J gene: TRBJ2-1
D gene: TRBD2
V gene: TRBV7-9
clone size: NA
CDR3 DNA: TGTGCCAGCAGCTACCTGCGGGGGTTTGGGTACAATGAGCAGTTCTTC
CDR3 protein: CASSYLRGFGYNEQFF

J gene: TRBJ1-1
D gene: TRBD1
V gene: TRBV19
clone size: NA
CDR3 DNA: TGTGCCAGTAGTATAGTCCAGGGGGCTGAAGCTTTCTTT
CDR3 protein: CASSIVQGAEAFF

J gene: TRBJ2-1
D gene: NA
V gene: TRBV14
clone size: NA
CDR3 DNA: TGTGCCAGCAGCCAATGGACAGGGCAAACGGGGACTAACGAGCAAACTACCTACAATGAGCAGTTCTTC
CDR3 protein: CASSQWTGQTGTNEQTTYNEQFF

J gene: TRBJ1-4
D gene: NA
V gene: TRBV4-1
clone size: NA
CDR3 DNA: TGCGCCAGCAGCCAATGGGCCCAGGGGCGAAATGAAAAACTGTTTTTT
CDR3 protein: CASSQWAQGRNEKLFF

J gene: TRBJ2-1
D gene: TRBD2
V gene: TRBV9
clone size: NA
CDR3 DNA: TGTGCCAGCAGCGCCTCGACTAGCGGGGGCCGTGACAATGAGCAGTTCTTC
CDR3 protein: CASSASTSGGRDNEQFF

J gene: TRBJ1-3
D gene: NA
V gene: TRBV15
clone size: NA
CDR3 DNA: TGTGCCACCAGGCCGATCAGGGATATAAGAAACACCATATATTTT
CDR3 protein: CATRPIRDIRNTIYF

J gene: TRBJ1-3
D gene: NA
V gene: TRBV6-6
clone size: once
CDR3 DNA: TGTGCCAGCATCCAAGGGCAGGGTTATACTGGAAACACCATATATTTT
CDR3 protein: CASIQGQGYTGNTIYF

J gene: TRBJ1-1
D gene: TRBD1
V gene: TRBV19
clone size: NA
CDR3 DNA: TGTGCCAGTAGTATAGATCTGGGACAGAAAAACACTGAAGCTTTCTTT
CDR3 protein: CASSIDLGQKNTEAFF

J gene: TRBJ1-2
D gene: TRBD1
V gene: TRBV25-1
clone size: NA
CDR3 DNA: TGTGCCAGCAGTGATTACCAGGGGGCTGGCTATGGCTACACCTTC
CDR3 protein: CASSDYQGAGYGYTF

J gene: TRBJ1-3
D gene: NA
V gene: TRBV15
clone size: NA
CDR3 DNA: TGTGCCACCAGCAGCCAATTCTCTGGAAACACCATATATTTT
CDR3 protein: CATSSQFSGNTIYF